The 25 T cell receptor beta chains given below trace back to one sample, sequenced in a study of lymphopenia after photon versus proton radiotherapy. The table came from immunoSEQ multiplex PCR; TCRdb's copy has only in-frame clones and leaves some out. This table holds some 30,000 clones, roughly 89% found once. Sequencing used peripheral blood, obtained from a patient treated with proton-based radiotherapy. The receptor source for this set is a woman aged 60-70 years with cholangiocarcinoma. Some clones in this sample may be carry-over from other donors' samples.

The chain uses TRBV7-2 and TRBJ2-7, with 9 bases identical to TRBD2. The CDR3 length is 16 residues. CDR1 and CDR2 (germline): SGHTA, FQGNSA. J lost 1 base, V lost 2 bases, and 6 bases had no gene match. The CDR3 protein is CASSLFSGGPSYEQYF. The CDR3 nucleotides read TGTGCCAGCAGCTTATTTAGCGGGGGACCTTCCTACGAGCAGTACTTC.

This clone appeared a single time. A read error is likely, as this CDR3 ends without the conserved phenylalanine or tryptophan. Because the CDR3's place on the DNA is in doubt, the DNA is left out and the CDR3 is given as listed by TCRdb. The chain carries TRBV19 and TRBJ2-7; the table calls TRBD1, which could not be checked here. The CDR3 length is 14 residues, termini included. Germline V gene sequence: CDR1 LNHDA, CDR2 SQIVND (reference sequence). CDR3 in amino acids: CASSIPGTAYEPYS.

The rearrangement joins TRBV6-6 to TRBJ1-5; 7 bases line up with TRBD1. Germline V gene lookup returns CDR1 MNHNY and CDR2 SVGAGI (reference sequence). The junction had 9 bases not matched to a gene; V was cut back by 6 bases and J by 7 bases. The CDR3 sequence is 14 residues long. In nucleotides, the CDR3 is TGTGCCAGCAGCCCCACAGGGGAGGTCCAGCCCCAGCATTTT. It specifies CASSPTGEVQPQHF.

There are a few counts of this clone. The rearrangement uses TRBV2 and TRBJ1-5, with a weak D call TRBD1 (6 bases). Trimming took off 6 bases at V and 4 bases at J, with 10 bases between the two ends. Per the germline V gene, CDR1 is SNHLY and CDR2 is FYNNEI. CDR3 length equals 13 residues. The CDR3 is CASRGQSNQPQHF. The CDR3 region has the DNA TGTGCCAGCAGGGGACAATCAAATCAGCCCCAGCATTTT.

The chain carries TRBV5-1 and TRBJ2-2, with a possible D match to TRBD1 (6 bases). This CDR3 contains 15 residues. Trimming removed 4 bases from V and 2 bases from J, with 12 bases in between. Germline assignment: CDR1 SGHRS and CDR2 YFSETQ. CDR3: CASSKGTPNTGELFF. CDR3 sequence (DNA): TGCGCCAGCAGCAAGGGGACACCTAACACCGGGGAGCTGTTTTTT.

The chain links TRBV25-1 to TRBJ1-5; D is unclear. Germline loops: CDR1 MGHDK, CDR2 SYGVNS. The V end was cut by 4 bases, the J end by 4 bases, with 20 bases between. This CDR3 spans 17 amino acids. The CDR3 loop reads CASSGSDPRFRNQPQHF. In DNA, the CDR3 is TGTGCCAGCAGTGGGTCGGACCCCAGGTTCAGGAATCAGCCCCAGCATTTT.

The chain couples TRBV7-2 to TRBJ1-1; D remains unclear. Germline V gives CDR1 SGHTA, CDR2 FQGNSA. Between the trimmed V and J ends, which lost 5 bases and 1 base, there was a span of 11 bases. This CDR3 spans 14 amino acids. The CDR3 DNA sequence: TGTGCCAGCAGCCCCCGAGCGGGGAACACTGAAGCTTTCTTT. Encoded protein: CASSPRAGNTEAFF.

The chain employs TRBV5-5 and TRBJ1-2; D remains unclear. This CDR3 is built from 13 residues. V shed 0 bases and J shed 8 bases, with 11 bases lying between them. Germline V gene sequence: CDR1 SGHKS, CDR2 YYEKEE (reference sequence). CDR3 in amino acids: CASSLAAGGGYTF. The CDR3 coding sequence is TGTGCCAGCAGCTTGGCTGCAGGAGGAGGCTACACCTTC.

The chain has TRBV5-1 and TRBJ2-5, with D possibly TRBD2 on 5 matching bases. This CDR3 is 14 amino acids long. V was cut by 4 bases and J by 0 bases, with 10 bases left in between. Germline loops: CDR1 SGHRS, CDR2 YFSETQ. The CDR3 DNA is TGCGCCAGCAGCGCTACTAGTAACCAAGAGACCCAGTACTTC. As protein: CASSATSNQETQYF.

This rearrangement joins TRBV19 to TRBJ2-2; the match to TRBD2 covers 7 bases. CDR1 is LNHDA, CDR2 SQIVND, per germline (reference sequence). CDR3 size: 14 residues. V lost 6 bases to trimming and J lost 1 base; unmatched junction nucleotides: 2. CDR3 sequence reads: CASRAGLNTGELFF. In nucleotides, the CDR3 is TGTGCCAGTAGAGCGGGACTGAACACCGGGGAGCTGTTTTTT.

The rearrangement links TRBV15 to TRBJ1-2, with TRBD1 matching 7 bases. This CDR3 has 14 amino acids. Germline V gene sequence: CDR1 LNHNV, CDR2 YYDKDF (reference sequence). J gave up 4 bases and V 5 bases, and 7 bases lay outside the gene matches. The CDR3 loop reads CATSPRQGVYGYTF. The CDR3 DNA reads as TGTGCCACCAGCCCCCGACAGGGCGTCTATGGCTACACCTTC. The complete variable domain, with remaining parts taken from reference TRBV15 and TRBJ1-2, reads DAMVIQNPRYQVTQFGKPVTLSCSQTLNHNVMYWYQQKSSQAPKLLFHYYDKDFNNEADTPDNFQSRRPNTSFCFLDIRSPGLGDTAMYLCATSPRQGVYGYTFGSGTRLTVV.

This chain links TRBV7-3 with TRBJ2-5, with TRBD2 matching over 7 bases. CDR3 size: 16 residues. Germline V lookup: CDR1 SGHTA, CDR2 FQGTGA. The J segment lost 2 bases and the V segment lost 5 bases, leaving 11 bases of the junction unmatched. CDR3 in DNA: TGTGCCAGCAGCCTCGTGGGAAGCGGGGCTCAAGAGACCCAGTACTTC. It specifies CASSLVGSGAQETQYF.

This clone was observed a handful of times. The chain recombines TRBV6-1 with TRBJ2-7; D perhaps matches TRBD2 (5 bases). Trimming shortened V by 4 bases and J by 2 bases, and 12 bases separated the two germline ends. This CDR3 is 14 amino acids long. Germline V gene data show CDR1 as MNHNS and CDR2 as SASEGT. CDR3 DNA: TGTGCCAGCAGTGGCTCCGGGATCCCCTACGAGCAGTACTTC. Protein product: CASSGSGIPYEQYF.

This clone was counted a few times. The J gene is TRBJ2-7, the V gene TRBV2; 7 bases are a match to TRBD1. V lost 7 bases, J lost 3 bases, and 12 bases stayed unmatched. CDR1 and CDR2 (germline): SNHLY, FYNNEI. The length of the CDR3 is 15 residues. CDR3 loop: CASMRTGTVIYEQYF. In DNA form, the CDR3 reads TGTGCCAGCATGAGGACCGGGACAGTAATCTACGAGCAGTACTTC.

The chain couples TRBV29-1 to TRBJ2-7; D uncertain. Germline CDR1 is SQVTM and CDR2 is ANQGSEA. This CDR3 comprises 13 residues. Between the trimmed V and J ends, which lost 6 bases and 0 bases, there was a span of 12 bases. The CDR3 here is CSVSPRSSYEQYF. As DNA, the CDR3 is TGCAGCGTGAGTCCCCGGAGCTCCTACGAGCAGTACTTC.

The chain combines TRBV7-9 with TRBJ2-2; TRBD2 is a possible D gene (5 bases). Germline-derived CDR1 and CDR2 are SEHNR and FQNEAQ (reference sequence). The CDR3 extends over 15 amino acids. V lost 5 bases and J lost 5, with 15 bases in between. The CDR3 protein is CASSPGVPRTGELFF. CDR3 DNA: TGTGCCAGCAGCCCCGGGGTCCCTCGGACCGGGGAGCTGTTTTTT. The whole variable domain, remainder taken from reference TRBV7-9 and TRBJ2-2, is DTGVSQNPRHKITKRGQNVTFRCDPISEHNRLYWYRQTLGQGPEFLTYFQNEAQLEKSRLLSDRFSAERPKGSFSTLEIQRTEQGDSAMYLCASSPGVPRTGELFFGEGSRLTVL.

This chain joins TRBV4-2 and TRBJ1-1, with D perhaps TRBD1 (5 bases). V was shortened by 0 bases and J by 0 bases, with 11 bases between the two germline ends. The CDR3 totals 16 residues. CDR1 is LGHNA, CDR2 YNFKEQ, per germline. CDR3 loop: CASSQDLDRLNTEAFF. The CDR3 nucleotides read TGTGCCAGCAGCCAAGATCTAGACAGACTGAACACTGAAGCTTTCTTT.

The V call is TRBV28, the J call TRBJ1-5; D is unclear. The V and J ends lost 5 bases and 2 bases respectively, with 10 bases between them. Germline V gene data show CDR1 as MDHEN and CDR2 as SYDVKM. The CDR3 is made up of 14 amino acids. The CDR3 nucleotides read TGTGCCAGCAGTGAATGGAGGGGCAATCAGCCCCAGCATTTT. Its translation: CASSEWRGNQPQHF.

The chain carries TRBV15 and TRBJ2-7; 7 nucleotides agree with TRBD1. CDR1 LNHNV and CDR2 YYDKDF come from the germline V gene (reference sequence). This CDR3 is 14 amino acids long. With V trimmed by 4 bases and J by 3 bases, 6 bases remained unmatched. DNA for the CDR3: TGTGCCACCAGCACAGGGACAGAGGGCTACGAGCAGTACTTC. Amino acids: CATSTGTEGYEQYF.

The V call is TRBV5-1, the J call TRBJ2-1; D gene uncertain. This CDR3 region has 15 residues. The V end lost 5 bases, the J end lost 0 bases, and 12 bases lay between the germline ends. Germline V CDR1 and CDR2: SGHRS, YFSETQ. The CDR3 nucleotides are TGCGCCAGCAGACCAGAGTGGGCCTCCTACAATGAGCAGTTCTTC. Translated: CASRPEWASYNEQFF.

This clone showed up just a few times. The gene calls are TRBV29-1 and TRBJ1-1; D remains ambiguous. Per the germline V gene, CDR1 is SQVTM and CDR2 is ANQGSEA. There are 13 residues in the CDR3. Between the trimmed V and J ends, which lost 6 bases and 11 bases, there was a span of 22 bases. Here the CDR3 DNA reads TGCAGCGTCGCCCAGGTCAGTCCGGGGTGGGCTTTCTTT. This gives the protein CSVAQVSPGWAFF.

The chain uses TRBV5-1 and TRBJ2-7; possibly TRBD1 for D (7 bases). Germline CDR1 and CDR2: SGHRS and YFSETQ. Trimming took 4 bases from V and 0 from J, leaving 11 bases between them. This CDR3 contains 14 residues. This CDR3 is CASSPGGSSYEQYF. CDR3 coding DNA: TGCGCCAGCAGCCCAGGGGGGAGCTCCTACGAGCAGTACTTC.

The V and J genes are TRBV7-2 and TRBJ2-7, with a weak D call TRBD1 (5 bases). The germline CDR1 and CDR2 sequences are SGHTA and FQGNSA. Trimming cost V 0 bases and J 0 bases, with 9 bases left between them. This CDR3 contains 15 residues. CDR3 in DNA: TGTGCCAGCAGCTTAGCCAGGGCCAGCTCCTACGAGCAGTACTTC. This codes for CASSLARASSYEQYF. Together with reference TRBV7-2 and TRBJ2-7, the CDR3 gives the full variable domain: GAGVSQSPSNKVTEKGKDVELRCDPISGHTALYWYRQSLGQGLEFLIYFQGNSAPDKSGLPSDRFSAERTGGSVSTLTIQRTQQEDSAVYLCASSLARASSYEQYFGPGTRLTVT.

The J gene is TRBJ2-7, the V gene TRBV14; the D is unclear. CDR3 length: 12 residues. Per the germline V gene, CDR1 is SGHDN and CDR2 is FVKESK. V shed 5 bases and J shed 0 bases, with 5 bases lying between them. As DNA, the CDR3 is TGTGCCAGCAGCTCGAGCTCCTACGAGCAGTACTTC. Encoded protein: CASSSSSYEQYF.

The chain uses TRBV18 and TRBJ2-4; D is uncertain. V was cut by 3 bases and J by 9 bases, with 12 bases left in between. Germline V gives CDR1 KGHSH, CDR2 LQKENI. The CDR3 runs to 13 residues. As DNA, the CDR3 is TGTGCCAGCTCACCGGCCGGAGTAGGCATTCAGTACTTC. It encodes CASSPAGVGIQYF. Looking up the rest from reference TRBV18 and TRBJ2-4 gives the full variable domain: NAGVMQNPRHLVRRRGQEARLRCSPMKGHSHVYWYRQLPEEGLKFMVYLQKENIIDESGMPKERFSAEFPKEGPSILRIQQVVRGDSAAYFCASSPAGVGIQYFGAGTRLSVL.